Each of the 10 T cell receptor beta chains below was sequenced from the same sample in a study of OX40 agonist ivuxolimab in advanced cancers. The method was immunoSEQ multiplex PCR; TCRdb's version includes in-frame clones alone and lacks a portion of them. The sample shows 65,000 to 80,000 clones, approximately 89% of them seen only once. Sequenced here: CD4+ or CD8+ T cells sorted from blood, sampled in a trial of the OX40 agonist ivuxolimab. These receptors were taken from an adult with an advanced solid tumor such as melanoma, head and neck, liver or kidney cancer.

The chain employs TRBV7-2 and TRBJ2-1; D remains unclear. This CDR3 region has 15 residues. V lost 4 bases and J lost 0, with 10 bases in between. CDR1 and CDR2 from the germline V gene are SGHTA and FQGNSA. The CDR3 spells CASSSDRSSYNEQFF. CDR3 bases: TGTGCCAGCAGCTCCGATAGGAGCTCCTACAATGAGCAGTTCTTC. The variable domain in full, with the rest retrieved from reference TRBV7-2 and TRBJ2-1, is GAGVSQSPSNKVTEKGKDVELRCDPISGHTALYWYRQSLGQGLEFLIYFQGNSAPDKSGLPSDRFSAERTGGSVSTLTIQRTQQEDSAVYLCASSSDRSSYNEQFFGPGTRLTVL.

The genes are TRBV28 and TRBJ2-1; perhaps TRBD2 as D (6 bases). Germline CDR1 reads MDHEN; CDR2 reads SYDVKM. V dropped 6 bases and J dropped 10 bases, with 10 bases sitting between them. The CDR3 loop spans 11 amino acids. The CDR3 coding sequence is TGTGCCAGCAGCCCGACTAGAGAGCAGTTCTTC. The encoded protein is CASSPTREQFF.

This chain joins TRBV2 and TRBJ2-7; TRBD1 is a possible D gene (6 bases). CDR3 length: 15 residues. Germline values: CDR1 SNHLY, CDR2 FYNNEI. V lost 7 bases, J lost 5 bases, and 21 bases lay in between. This CDR3 is CASTRNQGRGDEQYF. The CDR3 nucleotides are TGTGCCAGCACGCGTAACCAGGGGCGAGGGGACGAGCAGTACTTC. Using reference TRBV2 and TRBJ2-7 for the parts outside the CDR3, the full variable domain is EPEVTQTPSHQVTQMGQEVILRCVPISNHLYFYWYRQILGQKVEFLVSFYNNEISEKSEIFDDQFSVERPDGSNFTLKIRSTKLEDSAMYFCASTRNQGRGDEQYFGPGTRLTVT.

The rearrangement uses TRBV28 and TRBJ2-7; 12 bases are shared with TRBD1. Germline CDR1 reads MDHEN; CDR2 reads SYDVKM. The CDR3 runs 15 residues. V trimming: 6 bases; J trimming: 3 bases; junction bases outside the gene matches: 6. The CDR3 DNA sequence: TGTGCCAGCAGCCCAGGGACAGGGGGCCTCTACGAGCAGTACTTC. Residues: CASSPGTGGLYEQYF.

The rearrangement joins TRBV5-4 to TRBJ1-1; TRBD1 agrees at 10 bases. With 4 bases clipped from V and 4 bases from J, the junction kept 4 bases outside the gene matches. Germline CDR1 and CDR2: SGHNT and YYREEE (reference sequence). This CDR3 is 14 amino acids long. This chain's CDR3 is CASSAGTGVTEAFF. CDR3 in DNA: TGTGCCAGCAGCGCCGGGACAGGGGTCACTGAAGCTTTCTTT. The full variable domain, its missing parts supplied by reference TRBV5-4 and TRBJ1-1, is ETGVTQSPTHLIKTRGQQVTLRCSSQSGHNTVSWYQQALGQGPQFIFQYYREEENGRGNFPPRFSGLQFPNYSSELNVNALELDDSALYLCASSAGTGVTEAFFGQGTRLTVV.

This chain links TRBV11-1 with TRBJ2-1; TRBD2 aligns across 15 bases. Germline CDR1 is SGHAT and CDR2 is FQDESV (reference sequence). The CDR3 contains 15 residues. Losses at the gene ends were 5 bases for V and 10 bases for J; bases not matched to a gene: 6. The CDR3 DNA is TGTGCCAGCAGCCCCGGACTAGCGGGGGGGCACGAGCAGTTCTTC. This encodes CASSPGLAGGHEQFF.

The rearrangement links TRBV10-3 to TRBJ1-2, with 10 positions matching TRBD1. After removal of 4 bases from V and 7 bases from J, the junction contained 9 bases not matched to a gene. The CDR3 is 15 amino acids. Looked up from germline, CDR1 is ENHRY and CDR2 is SYGVKD. The CDR3, as DNA: TGTGCCATCAGTGCTTCCGGGACAGGGGACGTTGGCTACACCTTC. Translation: CAISASGTGDVGYTF.

CDR3: CASSLLGAGGKYGYTF. In DNA, the CDR3 is TGTGCCAGTAGTCTCCTCGGGGCAGGGGGCAAGTATGGCTACACCTTC. This chain uses TRBV19 with TRBJ1-2; 8 bases are shared with TRBD1. V lost 5 bases and J lost 5; bases outside the gene matches: 13. Germline V lookup: CDR1 LNHDA, CDR2 SQIVND (reference sequence). This CDR3 contains 16 residues.

This clone came up a few times. The V gene is TRBV28, the J gene TRBJ1-1; D call uncertain. This CDR3 spans 13 amino acids. Germline V CDR1 and CDR2: MDHEN, SYDVKM. Trimming shortened V by 9 bases and J by 1 base, and 12 bases separated the two germline ends. DNA for the CDR3: TGTGCCAGTTTCGGATTTCCGAACACTGAAGCTTTCTTT. The encoded protein is CASFGFPNTEAFF.

The V call is TRBV6-6, the J call TRBJ1-2, with D tentatively TRBD1 (5 bases). Trimming pared 5 bases from V and 4 bases from J, leaving 14 bases between. Per the germline V gene, CDR1 is MNHNY and CDR2 is SVGAGI (reference sequence). The CDR3 is 14 residues long. The chain's CDR3 is CASSRGEFPYGYTF. CDR3 in DNA: TGTGCCAGCAGTCGAGGGGAGTTCCCCTATGGCTACACCTTC.